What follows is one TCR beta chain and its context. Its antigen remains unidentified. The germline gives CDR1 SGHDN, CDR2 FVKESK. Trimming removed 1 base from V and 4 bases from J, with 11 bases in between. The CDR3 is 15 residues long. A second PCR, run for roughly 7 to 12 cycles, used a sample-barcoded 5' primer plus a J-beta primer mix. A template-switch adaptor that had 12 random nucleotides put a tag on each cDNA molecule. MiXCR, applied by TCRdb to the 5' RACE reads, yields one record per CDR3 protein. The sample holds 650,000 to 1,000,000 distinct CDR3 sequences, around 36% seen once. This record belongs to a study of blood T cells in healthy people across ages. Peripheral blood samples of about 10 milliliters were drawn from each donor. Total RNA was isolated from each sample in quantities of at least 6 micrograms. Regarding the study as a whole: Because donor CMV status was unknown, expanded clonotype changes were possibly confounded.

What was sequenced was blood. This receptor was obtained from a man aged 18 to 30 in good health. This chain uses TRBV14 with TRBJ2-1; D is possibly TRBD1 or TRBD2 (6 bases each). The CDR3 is CASSQVGGQYNEQFF. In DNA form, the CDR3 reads TGTGCCAGCAGCCAAGTCGGGGGACAATACAATGAGCAGTTCTTC.